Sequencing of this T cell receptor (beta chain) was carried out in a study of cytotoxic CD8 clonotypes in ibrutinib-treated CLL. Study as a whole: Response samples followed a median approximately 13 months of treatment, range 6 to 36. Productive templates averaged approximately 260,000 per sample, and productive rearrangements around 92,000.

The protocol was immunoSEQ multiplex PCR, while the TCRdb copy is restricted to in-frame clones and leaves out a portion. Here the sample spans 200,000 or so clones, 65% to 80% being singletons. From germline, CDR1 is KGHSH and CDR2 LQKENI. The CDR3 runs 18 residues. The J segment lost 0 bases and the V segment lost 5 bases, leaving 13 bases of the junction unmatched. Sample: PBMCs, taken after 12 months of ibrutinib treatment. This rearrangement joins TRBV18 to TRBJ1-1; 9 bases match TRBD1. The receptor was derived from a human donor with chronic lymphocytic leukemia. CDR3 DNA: TGTGCCAGCTCATCGATACAGGGGGCGTTTGGGATGAACACTGAAGCTTTCTTT. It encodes CASSSIQGAFGMNTEAFF. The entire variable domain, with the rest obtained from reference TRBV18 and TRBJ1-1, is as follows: NAGVMQNPRHLVRRRGQEARLRCSPMKGHSHVYWYRQLPEEGLKFMVYLQKENIIDESGMPKERFSAEFPKEGPSILRIQQVVRGDSAAYFCASSSIQGAFGMNTEAFFGQGTRLTVV.